Presented here are 30 T cell receptor beta chains from one specimen sequenced in a study of shared clonotypes between healthy human individuals. Assay: immunoSEQ multiplex PCR; the TCRdb copy retains only in-frame clones and omits some. The table shows 1.5 million to 1.9 million clones, with nearly 99% occurring only once. The sample consisted of naive CD4+ T cells sorted from blood. Subset reported: CD45RA+ positively selected. Receptors originate from a man younger than 40 in good health.

The V and J genes are TRBV10-1 and TRBJ2-7, with 8 bases lining up with TRBD2. CDR3 size: 16 residues. V lost 5 bases, J lost 4 bases, and 13 bases stayed unmatched. Germline-derived CDR1 and CDR2 are WNHNN and SYGVQD (reference sequence). The DNA for the CDR3 is TGCGCCAGCAGTCCGACTGTTTTAGCGGGACCTTACGAGCAGTACTTC. Translated, it gives CASSPTVLAGPYEQYF.

This clone appeared once. V usage is TRBV7-2 and J usage is TRBJ2-7; TRBD1 aligns across 7 bases. The CDR3 is 14 amino acids. V was clipped by 3 bases and J by 6 bases; unmatched bases: 8. Germline assignment: CDR1 SGHTA and CDR2 FQGNSA. CDR3 nucleotide sequence: TGTGCCAGCAGCTTCGGAACAGGGGCATCCGAGCAGTACTTC. As protein: CASSFGTGASEQYF.

The chain uses TRBV6-6 and TRBJ1-4; D call uncertain. The CDR3 is 16 amino acids. Germline values: CDR1 MNHNY, CDR2 SVGAGI (reference sequence). V was cut by 4 bases and J by 10 bases, with 22 bases left in between. CDR3 sequence reads: CASSSHLIIDRGKLFF. The CDR3 coding sequence is TGTGCCAGCAGTTCCCACTTAATCATTGACCGGGGAAAACTGTTTTTT.

The chain is built from TRBV4-3 and TRBJ2-1; 7 bases map to TRBD2. Trimming cost V 0 bases and J 2 bases; bases outside gene matches: 7. This CDR3 has 17 residues. Germline V gene sequence: CDR1 LGHNA, CDR2 YSLEER. CDR3 DNA: TGCGCCAGCAGCCAAGAGTCTAGCGGAACACCCTACAATGAGCAGTTCTTC. The encoded protein is CASSQESSGTPYNEQFF.

The V gene is TRBV29-1, the J gene TRBJ1-2, with 7 bases aligning to TRBD1. The V gene end was trimmed by 7 bases and the J gene end by 6 bases; junction bases not matched to a gene: 5. Germline V gene lookup returns CDR1 SQVTM and CDR2 ANQGSEA. This CDR3 spans 11 amino acids. CDR3 sequence (DNA): TGCAGCGCACAGGGGTCTGATGGCTACACCTTC. This sequence encodes CSAQGSDGYTF.

Comment on this clone: Other DNA sequences in this sample translate to the same CDR3. The rearrangement links TRBV5-1 to TRBJ2-2; D is perhaps TRBD2 (6 bases). The germline gives CDR1 SGHRS, CDR2 YFSETQ. The V gene lost 2 bases and the J gene lost 0 bases, with 8 bases spanning the gap. This CDR3 spans 15 amino acids. The chain's CDR3 is CASSFGTSNTGELFF. The CDR3 DNA follows: TGCGCCAGCAGCTTCGGGACTTCGAACACCGGGGAGCTGTTTTTT.

Here the CDR3 DNA reads TGTGCCAGCAGCCTAGGCGGCGGGAGGTCGTTAAATGAGCAGTTCTTC. This sequence encodes CASSLGGGRSLNEQFF. The chain employs TRBV7-3 and TRBJ2-1; TRBD2 agrees at 8 bases. Germline lookup yields CDR1 SGHTA and CDR2 FQGTGA. The CDR3 has 16 amino acids. The V and J ends lost 5 bases and 7 bases, in that order; junction bases with no gene match: 13.

The J gene is TRBJ1-4, the V gene TRBV4-1; a possible D gene is TRBD1 (6 bases). CDR3 length: 16 amino acids. V was pared by 2 bases and J by 7 bases, with 17 bases between. The germline V gene has CDR1 MGHRA and CDR2 YSYEKL. The CDR3 DNA follows: TGCGCCAGCAGCCAAAGCCCACAGGGATCATTTGAAAAACTGTTTTTT. It translates to CASSQSPQGSFEKLFF.

The chain carries TRBV15 and TRBJ1-1; tentatively, D is TRBD1 (5 bases). Germline loops: CDR1 LNHNV, CDR2 YYDKDF (reference sequence). CDR3 size: 13 residues. The V end was cut by 1 base, the J end by 10 bases, with 13 bases between. CDR3 residues: CATSRGPGQGAFF. CDR3 bases: TGTGCCACCAGCAGAGGCCCAGGGCAGGGAGCTTTCTTT.

V and J are TRBV9 and TRBJ1-1; possible D gene TRBD1, 5 bases. The CDR3 length is 15 residues. Germline V lookup: CDR1 SGDLS, CDR2 YYNGEE. Trimming cost V 3 bases and J 4 bases, with 16 bases left between them. The CDR3 reads CASSAEGRWGTEAFF. The DNA of the CDR3 is TGTGCCAGCAGCGCGGAGGGGAGGTGGGGCACTGAAGCTTTCTTT.

This chain joins TRBV13 and TRBJ1-1; perhaps TRBD1 as D (5 bases). The CDR3 consists of 13 residues. V shed 5 bases and J shed 4 bases, with 11 bases lying between them. Germline lookup yields CDR1 PRHDT and CDR2 FYEKMQ (reference sequence). The DNA for the CDR3 is TGTGCCAGCAGCAGGACATTATCCACTGAAGCTTTCTTT. As protein: CASSRTLSTEAFF.

The chain is built from TRBV7-9 and TRBJ1-2; D remains unclear. The CDR3 is made up of 13 amino acids. Trimming took 3 bases from V and 8 from J, leaving 13 bases between them. Per germline, CDR1 SEHNR and CDR2 FQNEAQ (reference sequence). The CDR3 here is CASSLDLGGGYTF. CDR3 nucleotides: TGTGCCAGCAGCTTGGACCTTGGAGGAGGCTACACCTTC.

This chain uses TRBV10-1 with TRBJ2-1; 11 bases agree with TRBD2. CDR3 size: 18 residues. The ends lost 5 bases at V and 0 bases at J; junction bases unmatched: 9. CDR1 is WNHNN, CDR2 SYGVQD, per germline (reference sequence). CDR3 protein: CASSKASGRPSSYNEQFF. CDR3 coding DNA: TGCGCCAGCAGTAAGGCTAGCGGGAGGCCCAGCTCCTACAATGAGCAGTTCTTC.

The rearrangement joins TRBV6-5 to TRBJ2-1; TRBD2 aligns across 8 bases. This CDR3 spans 14 amino acids. CDR1 is MNHEY and CDR2 is SVGAGI in the germline V gene. With 8 bases clipped from V and 7 bases from J, the junction kept 10 bases outside the gene matches. The CDR3 nucleotides are TGTGCCAGCGAACGGGAGGGTGGAAAAAATGAGCAGTTCTTC. Translating gives CASEREGGKNEQFF.

This chain uses TRBV18 with TRBJ2-7, with D possibly TRBD2 on 6 matching bases. The germline gives CDR1 KGHSH, CDR2 LQKENI. The V gene lost 1 base and the J gene lost 2 bases, with 27 bases spanning the gap. This CDR3 comprises 20 residues. CDR3 sequence: CASSPLPQNAGLIGAYEQYF. CDR3 bases: TGTGCCAGCTCACCACTCCCACAGAATGCGGGATTAATAGGAGCCTACGAGCAGTACTTC. Full variable domain (missing parts from reference TRBV18 and TRBJ2-7): NAGVMQNPRHLVRRRGQEARLRCSPMKGHSHVYWYRQLPEEGLKFMVYLQKENIIDESGMPKERFSAEFPKEGPSILRIQQVVRGDSAAYFCASSPLPQNAGLIGAYEQYFGPGTRLTVT.

J is TRBJ2-5 and V is TRBV9; a weak D match, TRBD2 (6 bases). The CDR3 runs to 13 residues. V lost 2 bases and J 5 bases, leaving 10 bases between the germline ends. Germline V gene lookup returns CDR1 SGDLS and CDR2 YYNGEE. CDR3 protein: CASSVGGMETQYF. The CDR3 DNA follows: TGTGCCAGCAGCGTGGGGGGAATGGAGACCCAGTACTTC.

The chain couples TRBV7-2 to TRBJ1-3, with D maybe TRBD1 (6 bases). The V gene's germline CDR1 is SGHTA and CDR2 FQGNSA. The CDR3 contains 15 residues. V was cut by 8 bases and J by 0 bases, with 14 bases left in between. CDR3 residues: CASSGQSFSGNTIYF. The CDR3 nucleotides are TGTGCCAGCTCCGGACAGAGCTTCTCTGGAAACACCATATATTTT.

The rearrangement uses TRBV19 and TRBJ2-2, with unresolved D. Germline CDR1 and CDR2: LNHDA and SQIVND (reference sequence). The CDR3 runs to 17 residues. Trimming stripped 6 bases from V and 6 bases from J, with 23 bases between. The CDR3 loop is CASSALGRPNSAGELFF. The CDR3, as DNA: TGTGCCAGTAGCGCCTTAGGGCGACCCAATAGTGCCGGGGAGCTGTTTTTT.

The V and J genes are TRBV28 and TRBJ1-1, with D possibly matching TRBD1 (6 bases). Trimming cost V 0 bases and J 8 bases, with 13 bases left between them. Germline loops: CDR1 MDHEN, CDR2 SYDVKM. The CDR3 extends over 14 amino acids. In DNA form, the CDR3 reads TGTGCCAGCAGTTTATGGGGGGGGCTCAGGGAAGCTTTCTTT. It is translated as CASSLWGGLREAFF.

This rearrangement joins TRBV4-1 to TRBJ2-3; perhaps D is TRBD1 or TRBD2 (5 bases each). The CDR3 is 18 residues long. Per germline, CDR1 MGHRA and CDR2 YSYEKL. V was shortened by 0 bases and J by 4 bases, with 20 bases between the two germline ends. The CDR3 DNA reads as TGCGCCAGCAGCCAAGATCTTAGGGCAGGGAGAGAGTCAGATACGCAGTATTTT. Amino acid sequence: CASSQDLRAGRESDTQYF.

The V and J genes are TRBV2 and TRBJ2-5; TRBD2 is a possible D gene (5 bases). Germline CDR1 reads SNHLY; CDR2 reads FYNNEI. V was shortened by 5 bases and J by 4 bases, with 11 bases between the two germline ends. The CDR3 runs to 13 residues. The CDR3 region is CASSSRAGETQYF. DNA for the CDR3: TGTGCCAGCAGTTCGCGGGCAGGAGAGACCCAGTACTTC.

V is TRBV10-1 and J is TRBJ1-2; no clear D gene. Germline CDR1 reads WNHNN; CDR2 reads SYGVQD (reference sequence). The V gene lost 6 bases and the J gene lost 8 bases, with 4 bases spanning the gap. The CDR3 totals 9 residues. Here the CDR3 reads CASRGGYTF. As DNA, the CDR3 is TGCGCCAGCAGAGGGGGCTACACCTTC.

The rearrangement links TRBV20-1 to TRBJ2-1; no reliable D call. Germline CDR1 and CDR2: DFQATT and SNEGSKA (reference sequence). V dropped 3 bases and J dropped 8 bases, with 5 bases sitting between them. There are 10 residues in the CDR3. CDR3 in DNA: TGCAGTGCTAGGAATGATGAGCAGTTCTTC. This gives the protein CSARNDEQFF.

This clone was counted a single time. This sequence joins TRBV20-1 and TRBJ2-1; D ambiguous. The CDR3 extends over 10 amino acids. V lost 7 bases and J 9 bases, leaving 10 bases between the germline ends. Germline CDR1 reads DFQATT; CDR2 reads SNEGSKA (reference sequence). In DNA form, the CDR3 reads TGCAGTGGGAGTATGGTTGAGCAGTTCTTC. Residues: CSGSMVEQFF.

This chain uses TRBV5-6 with TRBJ2-2; D is uncertain. V gave up 0 bases and J gave up 7 bases, with 13 bases separating them. There are 15 residues in the CDR3. CDR1 SGHDT and CDR2 YYEEEE come from the germline V gene. In nucleotides, the CDR3 is TGTGCCAGCAGCTTGGTCCCAGTTCAAAGCGGGGAGCTGTTTTTT. Translating it yields CASSLVPVQSGELFF.

This chain joins TRBV25-1 and TRBJ2-3; D is ambiguous. With 3 bases removed from V and 1 base from J, the gap between germline ends came to 5 bases. Germline V gene data show CDR1 as MGHDK and CDR2 as SYGVNS. This CDR3 comprises 13 residues. The CDR3 DNA sequence: TGTGCCAGCAGTGACATGGGCACAGATACGCAGTATTTT. It translates to CASSDMGTDTQYF.

V gene TRBV11-2 combines with J gene TRBJ2-7; no clear D. The V end was cut by 0 bases, the J end by 11 bases, with 17 bases between. The germline V gene encodes CDR1 SGHAT and CDR2 FQNNGV. The CDR3 is 14 amino acids. In DNA form, the CDR3 reads TGTGCCAGCAGCTTAGATCCCACGGGCAGTCGAGAGTACTTC. Its translation is CASSLDPTGSREYF.

The chain has TRBV5-6 and TRBJ1-2, with D tentatively TRBD1 (5 bases). The CDR3 is 12 residues long. Trimming took off 4 bases at V and 6 bases at J, with 10 bases between the two ends. Germline CDR1 and CDR2: SGHDT and YYEEEE. Here the CDR3 DNA reads TGTGCCAGCAGCCAGGGTTGGGATGGCTACACCTTC. It yields the protein CASSQGWDGYTF.

V and J are TRBV9 and TRBJ2-5; D may be TRBD1 (5 bases). The germline V and J ends were trimmed by 2 bases and 5 bases, with 7 bases remaining between them. The CDR3 runs 12 residues. CDR1 and CDR2 from the germline V gene are SGDLS and YYNGEE. The CDR3, as DNA: TGTGCCAGCAGCGTGACAGAGGAGACCCAGTACTTC. This translates into CASSVTEETQYF.

This sequence joins TRBV29-1 and TRBJ2-5, with 8 bases identical to TRBD2. CDR3 length: 16 residues. The V gene's germline CDR1 is SQVTM and CDR2 ANQGSEA. V shed 3 bases and J 7 bases; nucleotides not matched to a gene: 16. Written as DNA, the CDR3 is TGCAGCGTTGATGTATCCGCGGGAGGCCTCGGAGGGACCCAGTACTTC. It is translated as CSVDVSAGGLGGTQYF. Supplemented by reference TRBV29-1 and TRBJ2-5, the full variable domain reads SAVISQKPSRDICQRGTSLTIQCQVDSQVTMMFWYRQQPGQSLTLIATANQGSEATYESGFVIDKFPISRPNLTFSTLTVSNMSPEDSSIYLCSVDVSAGGLGGTQYFGPGTRLLVL.